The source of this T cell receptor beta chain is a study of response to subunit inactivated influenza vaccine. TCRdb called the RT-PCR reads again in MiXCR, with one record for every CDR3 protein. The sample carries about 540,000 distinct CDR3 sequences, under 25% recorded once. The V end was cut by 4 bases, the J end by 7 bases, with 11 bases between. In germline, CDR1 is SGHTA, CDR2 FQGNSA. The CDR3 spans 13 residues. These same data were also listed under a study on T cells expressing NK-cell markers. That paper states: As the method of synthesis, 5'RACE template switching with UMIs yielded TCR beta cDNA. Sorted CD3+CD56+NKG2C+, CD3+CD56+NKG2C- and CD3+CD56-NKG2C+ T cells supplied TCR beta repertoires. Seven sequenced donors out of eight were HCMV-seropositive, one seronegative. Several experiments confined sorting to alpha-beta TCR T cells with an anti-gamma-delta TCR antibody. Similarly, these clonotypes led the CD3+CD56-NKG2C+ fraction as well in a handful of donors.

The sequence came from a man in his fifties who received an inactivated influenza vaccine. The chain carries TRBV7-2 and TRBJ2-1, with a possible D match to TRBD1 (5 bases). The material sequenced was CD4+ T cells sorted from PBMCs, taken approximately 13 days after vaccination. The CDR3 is CASSSGAWNEQFF. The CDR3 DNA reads TGTGCCAGCAGCTCTGGGGCGTGGAATGAGCAGTTCTTC.